This T cell receptor (beta chain) was identified in a study of CD4+ T cells in melanoma. Assay: immunoSEQ multiplex PCR; the TCRdb copy retains only in-frame clones and omits some. Of over 8,000 clones in the sample, around two thirds were seen once. Notes on the study in general: Neoantigen-specific CD4+ T cells in melanoma reportedly had diverse differentiation states.

In the case of this clone: The antigen remains undetermined.

The sequence came from a human donor with melanoma. Sequences were obtained from tumor tissue.

Here the CDR3 reads CASSLLRGPYEQYF. The CDR3 coding sequence is TGTGCCAGCAGTTTATTACGGGGACCCTACGAGCAGTACTTC. The chain joins TRBV27 to TRBJ2-7, with D perhaps being TRBD1 or TRBD2 (5 bases each). CDR3 length: 14 amino acids. Trimming removed 1 base from V and 2 bases from J, with 9 bases in between. Looked up from germline, CDR1 is MNHEY and CDR2 is SMNVEV (reference sequence).